What follows are 32 T cell receptor beta chains derived from one specimen sequenced in a study of blood T cell repertoires in COVID-19. The repertoire was sequenced with immunoSEQ multiplex PCR; TCRdb's copy has only in-frame clones and lacks some. The table lists under 300,000 clones, around nine tenths of them singletons. Sequenced material: PBMCs or T cells enriched from blood (not recorded which). These receptors all stem from a woman aged 50 to 60 who had recovered from COVID-19.

This chain uses TRBV5-6 with TRBJ2-1; 8 nucleotides agree with TRBD2. The germline V gene has CDR1 SGHDT and CDR2 YYEEEE. After removal of 2 bases from V and 8 bases from J, the junction contained 9 bases not matched to a gene. This CDR3 spans 15 amino acids. The CDR3 region has the DNA TGTGCCAGCAGCTTTTTCGAGCGGGAGAGTCATGAGCAGTTCTTC. This encodes CASSFFERESHEQFF. Variable domain in full (rest from reference TRBV5-6 and TRBJ2-1): DAGVTQSPTHLIKTRGQQVTLRCSPKSGHDTVSWYQQALGQGPQFIFQYYEEEERQRGNFPDRFSGHQFPNYSSELNVNALLLGDSALYLCASSFFERESHEQFFGPGTRLTVL.

The chain couples TRBV7-2 to TRBJ2-1, with 8 bases aligning to TRBD2. CDR3 size: 15 residues. The germline V gene encodes CDR1 SGHTA and CDR2 FQGNSA. Losses at the gene ends were 1 base for V and 3 bases for J; bases not matched to a gene: 2. Here the CDR3 reads CASSLVGTSYNEQFF. CDR3 bases: TGTGCCAGCAGCTTAGTAGGGACTAGCTACAATGAGCAGTTCTTC.

The gene calls are TRBV9 and TRBJ2-1; 7 positions agree with TRBD2. This CDR3 region has 14 residues. V shed 4 bases, J shed 3 bases, and the junction held 4 bases outside the gene matches. Per the germline V gene, CDR1 is SGDLS and CDR2 is YYNGEE. CDR3 in amino acids: CASSIRDYYNEQFF. The CDR3 DNA is TGTGCCAGCAGCATAAGGGACTACTACAATGAGCAGTTCTTC. The full variable domain, completed using reference TRBV9 and TRBJ2-1, is DSGVTQTPKHLITATGQRVTLRCSPRSGDLSVYWYQQSLDQGLQFLIQYYNGEERAKGNILERFSAQQFPDLHSELNLSSLELGDSALYFCASSIRDYYNEQFFGPGTRLTVL.

The chain is built from TRBV24-1 and TRBJ2-2; 7 bases match TRBD2. The CDR3 is 14 residues long. J gave up 6 bases and V 3 bases, and 3 bases lay outside the gene matches. CDR1 and CDR2 (germline): KGHDR, SFDVKD. The CDR3 DNA sequence: TGTGCCACCAGTGATAGCGGGGAACCCGGGGAGCTGTTTTTT. Its translation: CATSDSGEPGELFF.

The rearrangement uses TRBV27 and TRBJ1-1; possibly TRBD1 for D (5 bases). The germline V and J ends were trimmed by 6 bases and 1 base, with 9 bases remaining between them. The CDR3 covers 13 residues. Germline CDR1 and CDR2: MNHEY and SMNVEV (reference sequence). This chain's CDR3 is CASRDTGNTEAFF. In DNA, the CDR3 is TGTGCCAGCAGGGACACAGGGAACACTGAAGCTTTCTTT.

The V gene is TRBV7-8, the J gene TRBJ1-5; TRBD1 might be the D (5 bases). Germline V lookup: CDR1 SGHVS, CDR2 FQNEAQ. The CDR3 length is 14 residues. V lost 1 base and J lost 7, with 11 bases in between. This CDR3 is CASSLVGEGQPQHF. The CDR3 DNA reads as TGTGCCAGCAGCTTAGTAGGGGAAGGACAGCCCCAGCATTTT.

The chain combines TRBV7-8 with TRBJ1-4; D might be TRBD1 (5 bases). The V and J ends lost 5 bases and 1 base respectively, with 11 bases between them. Germline CDR1 is SGHVS and CDR2 is FQNEAQ. The CDR3 has 15 amino acids. CDR3 bases: TGTGCCAGCAGCCTTGGGAGGGGAACTAATGAAAAACTGTTTTTT. Translated: CASSLGRGTNEKLFF.

The gene calls are TRBV4-1 and TRBJ2-2; TRBD2 matches 12 bases. The CDR3 is 17 amino acids. The V segment lost 2 bases and the J segment 6 bases; nucleotides outside the gene matches: 7. Germline lookup yields CDR1 MGHRA and CDR2 YSYEKL. Here the CDR3 reads CASSQKTSGSYSGELFF. The CDR3 DNA reads TGCGCCAGCAGCCAAAAGACTAGCGGGAGTTACTCCGGGGAGCTGTTTTTT.

This sequence joins TRBV9 and TRBJ2-2; the D gene is possibly TRBD1 (6 bases). Germline V gene data show CDR1 as SGDLS and CDR2 as YYNGEE. CDR3 length equals 18 residues. With 0 bases removed from V and 6 bases from J, the gap between germline ends came to 21 bases. The CDR3 DNA reads as TGTGCCAGCAGCGTAGACCTCCTCAGGGGACCTGGGGCCGGGGAGCTGTTTTTT. Its translation is CASSVDLLRGPGAGELFF. Full variable domain (rest looked up from reference TRBV9 and TRBJ2-2): DSGVTQTPKHLITATGQRVTLRCSPRSGDLSVYWYQQSLDQGLQFLIQYYNGEERAKGNILERFSAQQFPDLHSELNLSSLELGDSALYFCASSVDLLRGPGAGELFFGEGSRLTVL.

The chain carries TRBV27 and TRBJ1-2; D is uncertain. Trimming stripped 6 bases from V and 0 bases from J, with 14 bases between. Germline-derived CDR1 and CDR2 are MNHEY and SMNVEV (reference sequence). This CDR3 region has 15 residues. In DNA, the CDR3 is TGTGCCAGCAGCTCCAAAGGCGGAGCTAACTATGGCTACACCTTC. Encoded protein: CASSSKGGANYGYTF.

The J gene is TRBJ1-1, the V gene TRBV28; D ambiguous. The CDR3 is made up of 12 amino acids. CDR1 and CDR2 from the germline V gene are MDHEN and SYDVKM. Trimming pared 2 bases from V and 1 base from J, leaving 2 bases between. CDR3: CASSLQNTEAFF. Here the CDR3 DNA reads TGTGCCAGCAGTTTACAGAACACTGAAGCTTTCTTT. Supplemented by reference TRBV28 and TRBJ1-1, the full variable domain reads DVKVTQSSRYLVKRTGEKVFLECVQDMDHENMFWYRQDPGLGLRLIYFSYDVKMKEKGDIPEGYSVSREKKERFSLILESASTNQTSMYLCASSLQNTEAFFGQGTRLTVV.

CDR3 nucleotide sequence: TGTGCCACCAAGACAGGGCTGAACACTGAAGCTTTCTTT. It is translated as CATKTGLNTEAFF. V usage is TRBV19 and J usage is TRBJ1-1, with 7 bases lining up with TRBD1. The CDR3 extends over 13 amino acids. CDR1 is LNHDA, CDR2 SQIVND, per germline (reference sequence). V was clipped by 10 bases and J by 0 bases; unmatched bases: 5.

This clone was detected once. The CDR3 is CASSLAGKSEAFF. The CDR3 nucleotides read TGTGCCAGCAGCTTAGCAGGGAAGAGTGAAGCTTTCTTT. The rearrangement links TRBV11-2 to TRBJ1-1; D may be TRBD1 (5 bases). CDR3 size: 13 residues. Deletions cut 1 base from V and 7 bases from J, with 10 bases between. Germline-derived CDR1 and CDR2 are SGHAT and FQNNGV.

The V gene is TRBV5-6, the J gene TRBJ1-5, with D maybe TRBD1 (5 bases). V was pared by 3 bases and J by 0 bases, with 13 bases between. CDR1 is SGHDT and CDR2 is YYEEEE in the germline V gene. The CDR3 runs 16 residues. CDR3 sequence reads: CASSSSDSYSNQPQHF. Here the CDR3 DNA reads TGTGCCAGCAGCTCATCCGACAGCTATAGCAATCAGCCCCAGCATTTT. The whole variable domain, filled in from reference TRBV5-6 and TRBJ1-5, reads DAGVTQSPTHLIKTRGQQVTLRCSPKSGHDTVSWYQQALGQGPQFIFQYYEEEERQRGNFPDRFSGHQFPNYSSELNVNALLLGDSALYLCASSSSDSYSNQPQHFGDGTRLSIL.

V is TRBV5-8 and J is TRBJ2-1; 7 bases line up with TRBD2. Germline loops: CDR1 SGHTS, CDR2 YDEGEE. Trimming took 1 base from V and 7 from J; bases not matched to a gene: 8. This CDR3 has 15 amino acids. CDR3 bases: TGTGCCAGCAGCTTGCGGACCTTGGGGGGGAATGAGCAGTTCTTC. This codes for CASSLRTLGGNEQFF.

V gene TRBV2 combines with J gene TRBJ2-7; 12 bases are a match to TRBD2. In germline, CDR1 is SNHLY, CDR2 FYNNEI. This CDR3 spans 17 amino acids. After removal of 0 bases from V and 5 bases from J, the junction contained 8 bases not matched to a gene. CDR3 DNA sequence: TGTGCCAGCAGTGAAGCGCTTCTAGCGGGAGGGGGCCACGAGCAGTACTTC. This gives the protein CASSEALLAGGGHEQYF.

J is TRBJ2-1 and V is TRBV29-1; 9 bases align to TRBD1. This CDR3 spans 14 amino acids. The J segment lost 9 bases and the V segment lost 4 bases, leaving 10 bases of the junction unmatched. The V gene's germline CDR1 is SQVTM and CDR2 ANQGSEA. CDR3 protein: CSVALQGAKGEQFF. The DNA for the CDR3 is TGCAGCGTTGCCCTACAGGGGGCGAAGGGTGAGCAGTTCTTC.

This chain links TRBV7-9 with TRBJ1-4, with D possibly TRBD1 on 5 matching bases. Per germline, CDR1 SEHNR and CDR2 FQNEAQ (reference sequence). Trimming left V 5 bases short and J 7 bases short, with 20 bases between. This CDR3 region has 16 residues. The CDR3 here is CASSHWVTAGREKLFF. The CDR3 nucleotides are TGTGCCAGCAGCCACTGGGTGACAGCGGGACGTGAAAAACTGTTTTTT. Looking up the rest from reference TRBV7-9 and TRBJ1-4 gives the full variable domain: DTGVSQNPRHKITKRGQNVTFRCDPISEHNRLYWYRQTLGQGPEFLTYFQNEAQLEKSRLLSDRFSAERPKGSFSTLEIQRTEQGDSAMYLCASSHWVTAGREKLFFGSGTQLSVL.

The rearrangement uses TRBV4-2 and TRBJ1-2; possible D gene TRBD1, 5 bases. V lost 1 base and J lost 4, with 10 bases in between. This CDR3 has 14 amino acids. Germline CDR1 LGHNA, CDR2 YNFKEQ. The CDR3 DNA follows: TGTGCCAGCAGCCAAGTCGGCGGGGCCTATGGCTACACCTTC. It codes for CASSQVGGAYGYTF.

The chain is built from TRBV13 and TRBJ2-7, with TRBD2 identical over 9 bases. Looked up from germline, CDR1 is PRHDT and CDR2 is FYEKMQ (reference sequence). The V gene end was trimmed by 5 bases and the J gene end by 7 bases; junction bases not matched to a gene: 12. The CDR3 runs 15 residues. CDR3 DNA: TGTGCCAGCAGCCCCGGTATAGCGGGAGTGGGTGAGCAGTACTTC. Protein: CASSPGIAGVGEQYF.

The chain is built from TRBV4-1 and TRBJ1-5, with D possibly TRBD1 on 6 matching bases. Between the trimmed V and J ends, which lost 1 base and 6 bases, there was a span of 16 bases. The CDR3 contains 16 residues. CDR1 and CDR2 (germline): MGHRA, YSYEKL. The CDR3 DNA reads TGCGCCAGCAGCCAAGGGGGGCAGACGGGAACTCAGCCCCAGCATTTT. Translating it yields CASSQGGQTGTQPQHF.

This clone was seen a single time. This chain uses TRBV28 with TRBJ2-7; maybe TRBD2 (6 bases). The germline gives CDR1 MDHEN, CDR2 SYDVKM. The CDR3 totals 13 residues. V was shortened by 9 bases and J by 3 bases, with 15 bases between the two germline ends. The CDR3, as DNA: TGTGCCAGTCGACCGGGACTTAACTACGAGCAGTACTTC. It encodes CASRPGLNYEQYF.

This clone occurred once. The CDR3 region has the DNA TGTGCCTGGAGGCGGGAGAGTCGGAACGAGCAGTACTTC. It yields the protein CAWRRESRNEQYF. The chain joins TRBV30 to TRBJ2-7; 7 positions match TRBD2. Germline CDR1 is GTSNPN and CDR2 is SVGIG (reference sequence). The CDR3 consists of 13 residues. V was clipped by 3 bases and J by 5 bases; unmatched bases: 7.

DNA for the CDR3: TGTGCCAGCAGCTTAGCGCGGGCCCTGAACACTGAAGCTTTCTTT. Translating it yields CASSLARALNTEAFF. The genes are TRBV7-9 and TRBJ1-1, with D hard to call. Germline V lookup: CDR1 SEHNR, CDR2 FQNEAQ (reference sequence). CDR3 length equals 15 residues. V dropped 0 bases and J dropped 0 bases, with 8 bases sitting between them.

In the case of this clone: The sample has other DNA sequences that encode this CDR3 too. The chain uses TRBV7-9 and TRBJ1-5; D is undetermined. Germline V gene sequence: CDR1 SEHNR, CDR2 FQNEAQ (reference sequence). V lost 1 base and J lost 4, with 8 bases in between. The CDR3 runs 14 residues. This CDR3 is CASSLDGSNQPQHF. CDR3 bases: TGTGCCAGCAGCTTAGATGGCAGTAATCAGCCCCAGCATTTT.

Comment on this clone: The junction departs from the called germline gene at one end, perhaps through a read error. The rearrangement links TRBV7-7 to TRBJ2-3; 7 bases are shared with TRBD2. CDR1 is SSHAT and CDR2 is FNYEAQ in the germline V gene (reference sequence). The CDR3 extends over 16 amino acids. CDR3 bases: TGTGCTAGCAGCTTGGGGGGAGGGCCGGGCACAGATACGCAGTATTTT. As protein: CASSLGGGPGTDTQYF.

The genes are TRBV5-1 and TRBJ2-1, with D possibly being TRBD2 (6 bases). The CDR3 is made up of 12 amino acids. The germline CDR1 and CDR2 sequences are SGHRS and YFSETQ. V was pared by 5 bases and J by 9 bases, with 12 bases between. The CDR3 loop reads CASSRDFSEQFF. As DNA, the CDR3 is TGCGCCAGCAGTCGGGACTTCAGTGAGCAGTTCTTC.

V gene TRBV5-1 combines with J gene TRBJ2-2; 9 nucleotides agree with TRBD1. The germline V gene encodes CDR1 SGHRS and CDR2 YFSETQ. There are 15 residues in the CDR3. The junction had 0 bases not matched to a gene; V was cut back by 0 bases and J by 3 bases. The CDR3 protein is CASSLGTGDTGELFF. In nucleotides, the CDR3 is TGCGCCAGCAGCTTGGGGACAGGGGACACCGGGGAGCTGTTTTTT.

DNA of the CDR3: TGTGCCAGCAGCCCTGTACAGGGAACTCAGCCCCAGCATTTT. This encodes CASSPVQGTQPQHF. This chain connects TRBV4-2 to TRBJ1-5, with D perhaps matching TRBD1 (6 bases). CDR3 length: 14 amino acids. The V gene lost 4 bases and the J gene lost 6 bases, with 13 bases spanning the gap. Germline V lookup: CDR1 LGHNA, CDR2 YNFKEQ.

The chain combines TRBV19 with TRBJ2-1; 10 bases are shared with TRBD1. After removal of 2 bases from V and 7 bases from J, the junction contained 11 bases not matched to a gene. Looked up from germline, CDR1 is LNHDA and CDR2 is SQIVND (reference sequence). The length of the CDR3 is 17 residues. In nucleotides, the CDR3 is TGTGCCAGTAGTATAATTGTCGGGGACAGGGGTGGGAATGAGCAGTTCTTC. Protein product: CASSIIVGDRGGNEQFF.

The chain joins TRBV28 to TRBJ1-2; the match to TRBD1 covers 7 bases. In germline, CDR1 is MDHEN, CDR2 SYDVKM. With 7 bases clipped from V and 2 bases from J, the junction kept 10 bases outside the gene matches. This CDR3 is 15 amino acids long. The DNA of the CDR3 is TGTGCCAGCACCAATAGGGGGCCAACCAACTATGGCTACACCTTC. It codes for CASTNRGPTNYGYTF.

The CDR3 region has the DNA TGTGCCAGCAGCGTAGTTGGTAGCGGGGGCACAGATACGCAGTATTTT. As protein: CASSVVGSGGTDTQYF. The chain carries TRBV9 and TRBJ2-3; 8 nucleotides match TRBD2. Germline CDR1 reads SGDLS; CDR2 reads YYNGEE. The trim removed 0 bases at V and 1 base at J, leaving 4 bases unmatched. The CDR3 has 16 residues.